This T cell receptor beta chain was captured by sequencing in a study of CD8 T cells in ankylosing spondylitis (dated by TCRdb to about 2017). In terms of the full investigation: The study profiled T cell receptor beta repertoires in healthy donors and ankylosing spondylitis patients to find disease-linked TCR variants. The full study cohort comprised 25 ankylosing spondylitis patients and roughly 100 healthy donors. Peripheral blood was sampled, and synovial fluid was also collected from ankylosing spondylitis patients. The study at large found these results: According to the report, matched synovial fluid samples from ankylosing spondylitis patients were significantly enriched for the disease-linked clones. A CD8+ phenotype was shown by the disease-linked clones, which were found at relatively low frequencies in peripheral blood. Some motif variants had previously been reported in the synovial fluid and blood of reactive arthritis patients, which suggests shared mechanisms of disease initiation. Blood from ankylosing spondylitis patients appeared to be characterized by a TCR beta motif composed of about eight highly homologous amino acid variants.

Its CDR3 holds 17 amino acids, cysteine through phenylalanine. Only the CDR3 part of the read is kept: 51 bases, read in frame from the first base. The germline ends are 12 bases apart after V is trimmed by 0 bases and J by 0 bases. CDR1 and CDR2 (MNHEY, SVGAGI) derive from the germline V gene. In this sample, this clonotype turned up a few times. Its antigen is currently not known. Per-base quality was not reported, and no clone a single base away is much larger than it. Instrument on record: Illumina HiSeq 2500. Quantitative 5'-RACE with molecular barcodes was used to prepare TCR beta libraries. Under the source paper's analysis protocol: A new computational method based on a probabilistic model of VDJ rearrangement was used to identify disease-linked TCR variants. TCRdb redid the processing of the public reads, applying fastp at Q25 and MiXCR, and retained in-frame beta chains. Duplicate CDR3 protein sequences are folded into a single record with the most common DNA and genes. These V and J calls originate from TCRdb's pipeline instead of the authors' own analysis. Within this sample are about 750,000 distinct CDR3 sequences, with around 20% of them counted one time only. Roughly a fifth of the sample is in the top ten clones.

This clonotype originated in a male donor with ankylosing spondylitis. Material for sequencing was blood, either unsorted or a sorted T cell fraction (not recorded which). The chain joins TRBV6-5 to TRBJ1-3; too little of a D gene remains to name it. The CDR3 here reads CASSYSMARSSGNTIYF. The nucleotide sequence is given as TGTGCCAGCAGTTACTCGATGGCACGGAGCTCTGGAAACACCATATATTTT.